The TCR beta chain described here comes from a study of cytomegalovirus exposure and HLA in healthy donors. PCR amplification relied on 60 Vbeta primers (plus 13 Jbeta primers). As processed by the authors: Approximately 11 million shared chains were among the roughly 80 million unique TCR beta chains that a later analysis counted. Profiled with immunoSEQ multiplex PCR; TCRdb holds only in-frame clones, not every one. The D gene and trimming were derived from the DNA, and the V and J assignments and clone size from that table. Here the sample spans approximately 170,000 clones, approximately 83% being singletons. The V gene's germline CDR1 is MNHNS and CDR2 SASEGT. The CDR3 spans 13 residues. Trimming removed 4 bases from V and 4 bases from J, with 10 bases in between.

The V gene is TRBV6-1, the J gene TRBJ2-5; D may be TRBD1 (6 bases). The source of this sequence is a boy younger than 10 in good health and CMV-seronegative. What was sequenced was PBMCs. Written as DNA, the CDR3 is TGTGCCAGCAGTGTGTGGACAGCAGAGACCCAGTACTTC. This gives the protein CASSVWTAETQYF.